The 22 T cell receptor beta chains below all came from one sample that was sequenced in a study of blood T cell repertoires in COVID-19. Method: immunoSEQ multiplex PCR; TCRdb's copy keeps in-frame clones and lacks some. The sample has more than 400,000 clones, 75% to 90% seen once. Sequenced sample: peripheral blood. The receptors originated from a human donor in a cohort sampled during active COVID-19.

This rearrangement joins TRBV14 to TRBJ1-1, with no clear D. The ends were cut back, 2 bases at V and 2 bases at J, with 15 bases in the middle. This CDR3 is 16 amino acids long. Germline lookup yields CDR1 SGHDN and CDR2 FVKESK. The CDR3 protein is CASSQSLFRSNTEAFF. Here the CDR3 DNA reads TGTGCCAGCAGCCAATCCCTGTTCCGGAGTAACACTGAAGCTTTCTTT.

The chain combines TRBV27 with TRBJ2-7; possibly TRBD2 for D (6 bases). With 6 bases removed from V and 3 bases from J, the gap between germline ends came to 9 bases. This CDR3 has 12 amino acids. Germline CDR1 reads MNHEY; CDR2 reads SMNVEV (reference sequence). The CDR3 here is CASSYGGYEQYF. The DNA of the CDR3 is TGTGCCAGCAGCTACGGGGGCTACGAGCAGTACTTC.

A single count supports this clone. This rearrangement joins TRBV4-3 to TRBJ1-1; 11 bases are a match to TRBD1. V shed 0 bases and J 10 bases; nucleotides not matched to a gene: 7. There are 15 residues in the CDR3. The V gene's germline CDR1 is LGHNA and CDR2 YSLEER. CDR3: CASSQDQGQGARAFF. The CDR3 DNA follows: TGCGCCAGCAGCCAAGATCAAGGACAGGGGGCGCGAGCTTTCTTT.

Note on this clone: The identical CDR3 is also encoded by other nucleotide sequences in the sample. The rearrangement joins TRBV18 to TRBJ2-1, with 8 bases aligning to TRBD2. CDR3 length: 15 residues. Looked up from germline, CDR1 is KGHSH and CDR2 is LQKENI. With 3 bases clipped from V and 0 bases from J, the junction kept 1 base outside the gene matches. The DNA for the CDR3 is TGTGCCAGCTCACCCACTAGCGGCTCCTACAATGAGCAGTTCTTC. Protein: CASSPTSGSYNEQFF.

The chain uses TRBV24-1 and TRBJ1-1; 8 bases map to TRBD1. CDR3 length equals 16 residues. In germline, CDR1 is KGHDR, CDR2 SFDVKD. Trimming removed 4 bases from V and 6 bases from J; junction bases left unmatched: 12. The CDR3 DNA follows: TGTGCCACCAGTGAGTCGACAGGGGCAGGGGTGGCTGAAGCTTTCTTT. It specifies CATSESTGAGVAEAFF.

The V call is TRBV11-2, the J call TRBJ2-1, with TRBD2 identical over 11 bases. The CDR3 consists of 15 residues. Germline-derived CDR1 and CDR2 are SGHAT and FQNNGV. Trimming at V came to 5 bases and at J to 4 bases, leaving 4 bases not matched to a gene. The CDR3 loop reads CASSPGLAVYNEQFF. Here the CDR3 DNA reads TGTGCCAGCAGCCCGGGACTAGCGGTTTACAATGAGCAGTTCTTC.

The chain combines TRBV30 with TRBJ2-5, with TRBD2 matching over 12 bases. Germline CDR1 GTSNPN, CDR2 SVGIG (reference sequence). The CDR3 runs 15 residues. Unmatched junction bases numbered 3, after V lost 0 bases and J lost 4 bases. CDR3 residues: CAWSVASGGVETQYF. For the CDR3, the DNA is TGTGCCTGGAGTGTGGCTAGCGGGGGGGTAGAGACCCAGTACTTC. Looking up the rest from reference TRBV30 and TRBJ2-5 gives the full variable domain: SQTIHQWPATLVQPVGSPLSLECTVEGTSNPNLYWYRQAAGRGLQLLFYSVGIGQISSEVPQNLSASRPQDRQFILSSKKLLLSDSGFYLCAWSVASGGVETQYFGPGTRLLVL.

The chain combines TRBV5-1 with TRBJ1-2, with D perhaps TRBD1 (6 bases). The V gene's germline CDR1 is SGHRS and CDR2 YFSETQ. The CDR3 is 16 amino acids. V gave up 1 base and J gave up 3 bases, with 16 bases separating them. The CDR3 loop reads CASSLSMGGPDYGYTF. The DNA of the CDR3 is TGCGCCAGCAGCTTGAGCATGGGGGGGCCAGACTATGGCTACACCTTC.

CDR3 coding DNA: TGTGCCAGCAGCCAAGAGACAGGTTCGGGGACCCAGTACTTC. This codes for CASSQETGSGTQYF. The gene calls are TRBV3-1 (or the pseudogene TRBV3-2) and TRBJ2-5, with a tentative D call TRBD1 (6 bases). The CDR3 sequence is 14 residues long. Germline V gene sequence: CDR1 LGHDT, CDR2 YNNKEL (reference sequence). V was shortened by 0 bases and J by 7 bases, with 12 bases between the two germline ends.

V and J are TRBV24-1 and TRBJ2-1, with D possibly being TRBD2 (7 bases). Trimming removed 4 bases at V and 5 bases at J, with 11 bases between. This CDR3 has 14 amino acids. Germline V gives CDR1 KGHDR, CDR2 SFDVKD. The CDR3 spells CATSEGGPDNEQFF. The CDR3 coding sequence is TGTGCCACCAGTGAGGGGGGGCCGGACAATGAGCAGTTCTTC.

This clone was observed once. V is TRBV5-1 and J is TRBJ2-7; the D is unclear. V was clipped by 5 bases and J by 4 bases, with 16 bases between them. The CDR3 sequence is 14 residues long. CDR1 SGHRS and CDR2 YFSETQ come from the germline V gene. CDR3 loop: CASRKTAASYEQYF. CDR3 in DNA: TGCGCCAGCAGAAAGACGGCGGCTTCATACGAGCAGTACTTC.

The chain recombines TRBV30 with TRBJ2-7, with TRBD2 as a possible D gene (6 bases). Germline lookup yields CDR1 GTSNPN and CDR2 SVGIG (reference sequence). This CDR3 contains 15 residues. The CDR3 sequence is CAGSAGLSHSYEQYF. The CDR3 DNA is TGTGCTGGAAGTGCGGGACTGTCCCACTCCTACGAGCAGTACTTC.

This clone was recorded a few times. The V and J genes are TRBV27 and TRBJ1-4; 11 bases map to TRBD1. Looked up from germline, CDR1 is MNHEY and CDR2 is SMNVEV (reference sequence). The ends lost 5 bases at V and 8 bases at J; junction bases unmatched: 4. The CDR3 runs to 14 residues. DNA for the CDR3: TGTGCCAGCAGTCCGGACAGGGGGCACGAAAAACTGTTTTTT. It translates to CASSPDRGHEKLFF.

The CDR3 region is CASSRGYYTF. As DNA, the CDR3 is TGTGCCAGTAGTAGAGGATACTACACCTTC. The V and J genes are TRBV19 and TRBJ1-2; D is ambiguous. Germline-derived CDR1 and CDR2 are LNHDA and SQIVND (reference sequence). Trimming left V 4 bases short and J 10 bases short, with 7 bases between. The CDR3 has 10 residues.

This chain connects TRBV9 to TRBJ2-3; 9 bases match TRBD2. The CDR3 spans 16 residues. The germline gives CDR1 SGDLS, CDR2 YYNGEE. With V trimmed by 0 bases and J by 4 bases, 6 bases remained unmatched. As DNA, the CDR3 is TGTGCCAGCAGCGTAGTGGCGGGAGGGTACCCAGATACGCAGTATTTT. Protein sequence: CASSVVAGGYPDTQYF.

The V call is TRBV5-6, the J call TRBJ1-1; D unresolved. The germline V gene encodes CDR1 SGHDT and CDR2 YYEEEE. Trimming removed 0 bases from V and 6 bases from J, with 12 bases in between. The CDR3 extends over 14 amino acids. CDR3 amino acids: CASSLGSVRAEAFF. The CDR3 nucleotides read TGTGCCAGCAGCTTGGGAAGCGTGCGGGCTGAAGCTTTCTTT.

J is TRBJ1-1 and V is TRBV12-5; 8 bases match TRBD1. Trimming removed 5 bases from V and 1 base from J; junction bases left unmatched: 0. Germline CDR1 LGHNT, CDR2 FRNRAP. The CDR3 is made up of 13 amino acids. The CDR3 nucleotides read TGTGCTAGTGGTGGGACAGGGAACACTGAAGCTTTCTTT. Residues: CASGGTGNTEAFF.

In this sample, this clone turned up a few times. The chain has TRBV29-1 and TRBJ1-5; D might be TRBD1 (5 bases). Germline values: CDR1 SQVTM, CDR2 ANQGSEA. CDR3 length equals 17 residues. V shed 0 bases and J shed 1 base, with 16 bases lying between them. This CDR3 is CSVEEEGRRFSNQPQHF. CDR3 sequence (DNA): TGCAGCGTTGAAGAAGAGGGGAGGAGATTCAGCAATCAGCCCCAGCATTTT.

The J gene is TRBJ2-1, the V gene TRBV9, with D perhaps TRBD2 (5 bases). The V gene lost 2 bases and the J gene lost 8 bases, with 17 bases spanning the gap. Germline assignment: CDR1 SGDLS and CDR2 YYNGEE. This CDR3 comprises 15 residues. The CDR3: CASSVLATSSDEQFF. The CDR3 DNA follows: TGTGCCAGCAGCGTGTTAGCGACAAGTAGCGATGAGCAGTTCTTC. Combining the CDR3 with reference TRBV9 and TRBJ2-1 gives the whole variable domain DSGVTQTPKHLITATGQRVTLRCSPRSGDLSVYWYQQSLDQGLQFLIQYYNGEERAKGNILERFSAQQFPDLHSELNLSSLELGDSALYFCASSVLATSSDEQFFGPGTRLTVL.

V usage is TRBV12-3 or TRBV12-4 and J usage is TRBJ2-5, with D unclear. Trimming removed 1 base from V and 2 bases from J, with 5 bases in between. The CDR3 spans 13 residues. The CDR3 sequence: CASSLGQQETQYF. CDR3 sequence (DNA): TGTGCCAGCAGTTTAGGGCAGCAAGAGACCCAGTACTTC.

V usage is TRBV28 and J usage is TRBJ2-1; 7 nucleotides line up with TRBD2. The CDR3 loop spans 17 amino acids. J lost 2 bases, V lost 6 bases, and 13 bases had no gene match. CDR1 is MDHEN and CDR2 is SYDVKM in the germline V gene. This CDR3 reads CASSPPSGIGPYNEQFF. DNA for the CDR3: TGTGCCAGCAGCCCGCCGAGCGGGATAGGACCCTACAATGAGCAGTTCTTC.

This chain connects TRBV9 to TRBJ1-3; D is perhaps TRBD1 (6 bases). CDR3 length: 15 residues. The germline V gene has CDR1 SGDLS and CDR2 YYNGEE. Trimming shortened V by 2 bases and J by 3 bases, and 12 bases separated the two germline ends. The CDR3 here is CASSVAGQYGNTIYF. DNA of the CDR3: TGTGCCAGCAGCGTTGCCGGACAGTATGGAAACACCATATATTTT.